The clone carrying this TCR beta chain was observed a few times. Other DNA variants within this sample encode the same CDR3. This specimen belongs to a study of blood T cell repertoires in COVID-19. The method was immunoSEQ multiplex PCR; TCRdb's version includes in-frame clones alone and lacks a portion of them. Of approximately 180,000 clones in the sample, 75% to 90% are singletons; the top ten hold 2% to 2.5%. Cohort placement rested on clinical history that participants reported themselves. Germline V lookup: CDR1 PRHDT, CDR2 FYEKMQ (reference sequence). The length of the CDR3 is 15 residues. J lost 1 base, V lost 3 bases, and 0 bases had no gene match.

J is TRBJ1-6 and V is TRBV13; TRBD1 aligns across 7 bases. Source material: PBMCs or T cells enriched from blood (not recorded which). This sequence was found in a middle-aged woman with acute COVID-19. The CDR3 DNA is TGTGCCAGCAGCTTGGACAGGTCCTATAATTCACCCCTCCACTTT. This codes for CASSLDRSYNSPLHF.